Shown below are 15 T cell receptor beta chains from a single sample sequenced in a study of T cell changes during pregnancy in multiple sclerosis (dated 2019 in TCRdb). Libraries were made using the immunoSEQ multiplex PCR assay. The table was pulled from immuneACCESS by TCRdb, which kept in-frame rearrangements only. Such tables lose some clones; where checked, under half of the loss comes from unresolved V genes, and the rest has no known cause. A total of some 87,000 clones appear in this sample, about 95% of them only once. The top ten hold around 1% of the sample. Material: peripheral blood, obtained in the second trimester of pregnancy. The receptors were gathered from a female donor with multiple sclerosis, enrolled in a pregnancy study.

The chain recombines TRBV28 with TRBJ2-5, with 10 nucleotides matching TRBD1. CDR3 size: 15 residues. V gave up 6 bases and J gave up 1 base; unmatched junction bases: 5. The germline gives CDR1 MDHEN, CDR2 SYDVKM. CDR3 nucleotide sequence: TGTGCCAGCAGCCTGACAGGGGGCGGCCAAGAGACCCAGTACTTC. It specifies CASSLTGGGQETQYF.

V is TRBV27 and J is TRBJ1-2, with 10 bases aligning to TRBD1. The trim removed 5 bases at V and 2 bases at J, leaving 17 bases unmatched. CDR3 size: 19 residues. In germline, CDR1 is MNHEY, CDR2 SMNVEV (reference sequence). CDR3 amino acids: CASSTSHRDRGQQNYGYTF. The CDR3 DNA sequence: TGTGCCAGCAGTACCTCCCACCGGGACAGGGGTCAACAAAACTATGGCTACACCTTC.

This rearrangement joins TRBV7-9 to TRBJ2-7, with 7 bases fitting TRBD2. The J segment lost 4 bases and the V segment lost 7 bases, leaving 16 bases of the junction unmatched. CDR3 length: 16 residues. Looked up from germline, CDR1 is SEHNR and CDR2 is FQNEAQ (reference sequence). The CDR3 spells CASNTPGAGRGYEQYF. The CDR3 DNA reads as TGTGCCAGCAACACCCCCGGGGCAGGGAGGGGTTACGAGCAGTACTTC.

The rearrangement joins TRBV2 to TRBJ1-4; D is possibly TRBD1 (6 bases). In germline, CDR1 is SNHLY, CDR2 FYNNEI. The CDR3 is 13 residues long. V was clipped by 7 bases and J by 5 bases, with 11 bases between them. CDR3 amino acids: CASTGTRNEKLFF. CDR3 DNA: TGTGCCAGCACCGGGACAAGAAATGAAAAACTGTTTTTT.

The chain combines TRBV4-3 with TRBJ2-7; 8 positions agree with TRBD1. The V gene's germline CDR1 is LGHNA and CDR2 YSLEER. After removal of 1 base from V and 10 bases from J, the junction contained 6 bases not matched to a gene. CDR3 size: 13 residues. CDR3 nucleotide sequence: TGCGCCAGCAGCCAAGTTCCAGGGGGCGACCAGTACTTC. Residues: CASSQVPGGDQYF.

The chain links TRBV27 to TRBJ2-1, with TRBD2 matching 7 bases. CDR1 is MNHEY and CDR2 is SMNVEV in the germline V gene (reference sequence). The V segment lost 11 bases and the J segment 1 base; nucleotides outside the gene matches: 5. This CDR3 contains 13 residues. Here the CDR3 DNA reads TGTGCCTGCGGGAGAGGGTCCTACAATGAGCAGTTCTTC. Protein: CACGRGSYNEQFF.

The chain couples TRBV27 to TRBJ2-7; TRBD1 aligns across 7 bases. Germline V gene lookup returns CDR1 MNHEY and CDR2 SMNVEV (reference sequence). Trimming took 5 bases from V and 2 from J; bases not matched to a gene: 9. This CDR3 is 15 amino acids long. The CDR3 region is CASSLLGQETYEQYF. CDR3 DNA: TGTGCCAGCAGTCTCCTAGGACAGGAAACCTACGAGCAGTACTTC.

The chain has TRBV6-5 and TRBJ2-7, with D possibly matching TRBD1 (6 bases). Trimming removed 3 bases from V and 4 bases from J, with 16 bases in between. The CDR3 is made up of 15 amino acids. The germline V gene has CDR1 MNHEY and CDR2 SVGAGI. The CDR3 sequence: CASSYDRQPFYEQYF. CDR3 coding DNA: TGTGCCAGCAGTTATGACAGGCAACCCTTTTACGAGCAGTACTTC.

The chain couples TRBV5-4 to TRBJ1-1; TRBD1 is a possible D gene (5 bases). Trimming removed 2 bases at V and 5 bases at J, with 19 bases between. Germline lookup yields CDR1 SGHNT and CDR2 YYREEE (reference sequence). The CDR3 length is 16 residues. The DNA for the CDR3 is TGTGCCAGCAGCTTAAAAAGGGAGCGTGGGGGGACTGAAGCTTTCTTT. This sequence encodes CASSLKRERGGTEAFF.

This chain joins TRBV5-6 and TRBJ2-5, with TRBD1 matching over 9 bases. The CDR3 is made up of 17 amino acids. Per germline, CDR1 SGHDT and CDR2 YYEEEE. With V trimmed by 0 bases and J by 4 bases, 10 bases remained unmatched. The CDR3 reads CASSLGFGDRDGETQYF. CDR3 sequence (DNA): TGTGCCAGCAGCTTGGGATTTGGGGACAGGGACGGAGAGACCCAGTACTTC.

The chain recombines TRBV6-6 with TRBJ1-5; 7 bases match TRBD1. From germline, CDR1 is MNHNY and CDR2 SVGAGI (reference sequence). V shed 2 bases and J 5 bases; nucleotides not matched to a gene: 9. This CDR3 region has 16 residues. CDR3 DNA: TGTGCCAGCAGTTACATTGGGGTTGGGACAGATCAGCCCCAGCATTTT. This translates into CASSYIGVGTDQPQHF.

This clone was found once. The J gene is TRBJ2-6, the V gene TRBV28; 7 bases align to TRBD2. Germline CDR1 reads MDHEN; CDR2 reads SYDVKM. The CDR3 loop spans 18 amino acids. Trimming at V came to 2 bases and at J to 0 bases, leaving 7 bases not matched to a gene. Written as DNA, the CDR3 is TGTGCCAGCAGTTTACCAAGACTAGCCCTCTCTGGGGCCAACGTCCTGACTTTC. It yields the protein CASSLPRLALSGANVLTF. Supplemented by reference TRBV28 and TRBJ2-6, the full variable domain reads DVKVTQSSRYLVKRTGEKVFLECVQDMDHENMFWYRQDPGLGLRLIYFSYDVKMKEKGDIPEGYSVSREKKERFSLILESASTNQTSMYLCASSLPRLALSGANVLTFGAGSRLTVL.

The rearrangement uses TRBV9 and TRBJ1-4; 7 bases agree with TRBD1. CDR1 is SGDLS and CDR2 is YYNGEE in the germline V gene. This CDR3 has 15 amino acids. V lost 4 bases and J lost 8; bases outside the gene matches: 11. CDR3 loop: CASSTSGQVGEKLFF. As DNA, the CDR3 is TGTGCCAGCAGCACCTCAGGACAGGTTGGCGAAAAACTGTTTTTT. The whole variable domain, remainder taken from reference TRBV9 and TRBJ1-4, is DSGVTQTPKHLITATGQRVTLRCSPRSGDLSVYWYQQSLDQGLQFLIQYYNGEERAKGNILERFSAQQFPDLHSELNLSSLELGDSALYFCASSTSGQVGEKLFFGSGTQLSVL.

CDR3 protein: CASSDRGRNYGYTF. The CDR3 nucleotides are TGTGCCAGCAGTGACAGGGGGCGCAACTATGGCTACACCTTC. This chain connects TRBV25-1 to TRBJ1-2; 8 bases match TRBD1. The CDR3 is made up of 14 amino acids. Unmatched junction bases numbered 2, after V lost 3 bases and J lost 2 bases. Germline V lookup: CDR1 MGHDK, CDR2 SYGVNS.

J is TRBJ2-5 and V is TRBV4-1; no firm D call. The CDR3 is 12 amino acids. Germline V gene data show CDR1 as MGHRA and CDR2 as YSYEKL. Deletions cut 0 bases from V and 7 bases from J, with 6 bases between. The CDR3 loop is CASSQDYGTQYF. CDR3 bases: TGCGCCAGCAGCCAAGATTACGGGACCCAGTACTTC.